Reported below is one T cell receptor beta chain. Its antigen is currently unknown. This specimen comes from a study of cytomegalovirus exposure and HLA in healthy donors. V gave up 7 bases and J gave up 7 bases, with 14 bases separating them. Germline CDR1 reads LNHDA; CDR2 reads SQIVND (reference sequence). The CDR3 is made up of 12 amino acids. Amplification used 60 Vbeta primers and 13 Jbeta primers. TCRdb's table, derived via immunoSEQ multiplex PCR, lists solely in-frame clones and lacks some. The table has 150,000 or so clones, around four fifths seen once. Study-level points and caveats: Donors belonging to an Asian-associated ancestry cluster reportedly showed fewer N-insertions in productive TCRs than the 666-donor mean, according to what a later analysis found. The authors excluded some V segments, including TRBV6-2 and TRBV6-3, as indistinguishable. In vitro data verified three CMV-associated chains as specific for CMV antigens.

Sequenced input: PBMCs. The chain is built from TRBV19 and TRBJ2-7; D not resolved. The receptor's source is a female donor in good health and CMV-seronegative. DNA for the CDR3: TGTGCCAGTACTGGCAGTTCTCAGGAGCAGTACTTC. Its translation: CASTGSSQEQYF.